The 15 T cell receptor beta chains below come from one sample, sequenced in a study of T cell clusters in autoimmune cytopenias. One tube held mixed TRB-A and TRB-B primer pools for touch-down PCR. TCRdb reprocessed the multiplex PCR reads and reports one entry per CDR3 protein, with no DNA. In all, the sample yields 9,500 or so distinct CDR3 sequences. TRB amplification used 250 ng of peripheral blood genomic DNA. The source material was peripheral blood. Every receptor here comes from a human donor with an autoimmune cytopenia or autoimmune hepatitis (not recorded which).

The chain uses TRBV10-1 and TRBJ2-7; the TRBD1 assignment by TCRdb is unverifiable without DNA. This CDR3 has 13 residues. Germline values: CDR1 WNHNN, CDR2 SYGVQD (reference sequence). The CDR3 reads CASSESGQDEQYF.

By frequency, this clonotype registers medium-sized. The V call is TRBV5-5, the J call TRBJ2-3; TCRdb names TRBD2, which stays unverified in the absence of DNA. Germline loops: CDR1 SGHKS, CDR2 YYEKEE (reference sequence). There are 17 residues in the CDR3. The CDR3 spells CASSLPPSGANTDTQYF.

This chain connects TRBV5-1 to TRBJ2-3; there is no DNA to check the TCRdb D call of TRBD2. Germline V gene lookup returns CDR1 SGHRS and CDR2 YFSETQ. CDR3 length equals 16 residues. The CDR3 spells CASSPGLAGLTDTQYF.

The J gene is TRBJ1-5, the V gene TRBV2; TCRdb returns TRBD1, unconfirmable since there is no DNA. Germline CDR1 and CDR2: SNHLY and FYNNEI. The CDR3 consists of 14 residues. CDR3 sequence: CASSERQGNQPQHF.

This chain uses TRBV6-2 or TRBV6-3 with TRBJ2-5. Germline CDR1 MNHEY, CDR2 SVGEGT. The CDR3 contains 14 residues. CDR3 protein: CASSSWTVQATQYF.

V and J are TRBV7-9 and TRBJ1-1; TCRdb proposes TRBD1, but this gene call is untestable without DNA. CDR1 SEHNR and CDR2 FQNEAQ come from the germline V gene (reference sequence). The CDR3 has 12 residues. The CDR3 region is CASSRGDTEAFF.

This clonotype is labeled medium-sized (0.01 to 0.1%) based on frequency. The CDR3 spells CASSRPYNEQFF. J is TRBJ2-1 and V is TRBV6-6. The germline CDR1 and CDR2 sequences are MNHNY and SVGAGI (reference sequence). The CDR3 consists of 12 residues.

V usage is TRBV6-1 and J usage is TRBJ1-1; the TCRdb call, TRBD1, lacks DNA for checking. Per the germline V gene, CDR1 is MNHNS and CDR2 is SASEGT. The CDR3 sequence is 17 residues long. The CDR3 reads CASSEASGQPMNTEAFF.

The chain combines TRBV7-2 with TRBJ2-2; the D gene TCRdb calls, TRBD2, cannot be checked with no DNA. Germline loops: CDR1 SGHTA, CDR2 FQGNSA. This CDR3 comprises 18 residues. CDR3 amino acids: CASSQAGLFSHRTGELFF.

The chain joins TRBV7-2 to TRBJ2-1; checking the TCRdb D call of TRBD1 is not possible without DNA. Germline V gene data show CDR1 as SGHTA and CDR2 as FQGNSA. This CDR3 comprises 14 residues. The CDR3 here is CASSPGGTYNEQFF.

The V call is TRBV7-9, the J call TRBJ2-5. The CDR3 runs to 13 residues. Germline V gene sequence: CDR1 SEHNR, CDR2 FQNEAQ (reference sequence). CDR3 sequence: CASSLGWEETQYF.

By frequency, this clonotype registers medium-sized. The rearrangement links TRBV20-1 to TRBJ1-5; TCRdb calls TRBD1, which cannot be checked without DNA. The CDR3 has 15 residues. Germline V gene sequence: CDR1 DFQATT, CDR2 SNEGSKA (reference sequence). This chain's CDR3 is CSARGGGAGNQPQHF.

This chain uses TRBV7-6 with TRBJ1-1. Looked up from germline, CDR1 is SGHVS and CDR2 is FNYEAQ. This CDR3 has 15 amino acids. CDR3 protein: CASSTVSAANTEAFF.

The chain employs TRBV15 and TRBJ1-4; TCRdb returns TRBD1, unconfirmable since there is no DNA. Germline values: CDR1 LNHNV, CDR2 YYDKDF (reference sequence). The CDR3 covers 15 residues. The CDR3 is CATSREQGGLEKLFF.

The chain links TRBV27 to TRBJ2-4; TCRdb picks TRBD2, but there is no DNA to check that call. CDR1 and CDR2 from the germline V gene are MNHEY and SMNVEV (reference sequence). There are 13 residues in the CDR3. The CDR3 sequence is CASSLSGGNIQYF.